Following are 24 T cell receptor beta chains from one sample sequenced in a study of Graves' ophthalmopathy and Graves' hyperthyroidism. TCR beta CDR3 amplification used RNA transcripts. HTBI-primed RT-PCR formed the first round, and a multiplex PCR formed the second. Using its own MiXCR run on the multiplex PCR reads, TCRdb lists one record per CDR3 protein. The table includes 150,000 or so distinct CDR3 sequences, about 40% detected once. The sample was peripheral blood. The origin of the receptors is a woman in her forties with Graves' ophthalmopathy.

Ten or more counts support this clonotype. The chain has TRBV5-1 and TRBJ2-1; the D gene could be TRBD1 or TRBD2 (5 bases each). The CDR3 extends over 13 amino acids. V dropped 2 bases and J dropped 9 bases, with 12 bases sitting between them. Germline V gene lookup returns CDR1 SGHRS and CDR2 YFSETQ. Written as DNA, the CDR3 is TGCGCCAGCAGCTTTGACAGACGGGGTGAGCAGTTCTTC. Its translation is CASSFDRRGEQFF.

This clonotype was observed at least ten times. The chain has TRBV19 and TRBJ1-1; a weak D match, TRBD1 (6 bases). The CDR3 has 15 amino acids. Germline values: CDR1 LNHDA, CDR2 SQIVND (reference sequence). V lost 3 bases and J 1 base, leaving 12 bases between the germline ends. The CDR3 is CASSILSTGNTEAFF. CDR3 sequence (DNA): TGTGCCAGTAGTATCCTATCGACAGGGAACACTGAAGCTTTCTTT.

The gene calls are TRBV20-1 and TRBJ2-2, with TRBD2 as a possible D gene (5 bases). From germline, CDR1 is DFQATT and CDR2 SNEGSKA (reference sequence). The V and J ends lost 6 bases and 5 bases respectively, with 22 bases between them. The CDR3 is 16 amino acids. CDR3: CSATPRGFSETGELFF. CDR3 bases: TGCAGTGCCACCCCCCGAGGGTTCAGTGAGACCGGGGAGCTGTTTTTT.

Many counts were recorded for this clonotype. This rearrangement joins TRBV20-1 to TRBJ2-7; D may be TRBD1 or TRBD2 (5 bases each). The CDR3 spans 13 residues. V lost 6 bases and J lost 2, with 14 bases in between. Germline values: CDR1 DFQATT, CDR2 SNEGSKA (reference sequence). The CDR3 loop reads CSATGTGTYEQYF. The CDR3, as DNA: TGCAGTGCGACCGGGACGGGAACCTACGAGCAGTACTTC.

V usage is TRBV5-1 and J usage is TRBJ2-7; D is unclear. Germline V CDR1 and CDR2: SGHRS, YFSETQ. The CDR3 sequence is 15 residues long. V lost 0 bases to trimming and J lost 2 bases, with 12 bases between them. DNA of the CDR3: TGCGCCAGCAGCTTGGGAGAAGGTCGGACCTACGAGCAGTACTTC. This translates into CASSLGEGRTYEQYF.

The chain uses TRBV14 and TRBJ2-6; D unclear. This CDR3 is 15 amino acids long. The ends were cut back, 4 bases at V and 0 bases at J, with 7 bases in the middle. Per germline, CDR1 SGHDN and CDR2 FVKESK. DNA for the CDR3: TGTGCCAGCAGCCTGTACCCCTCTGGGGCCAACGTCCTGACTTTC. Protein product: CASSLYPSGANVLTF.

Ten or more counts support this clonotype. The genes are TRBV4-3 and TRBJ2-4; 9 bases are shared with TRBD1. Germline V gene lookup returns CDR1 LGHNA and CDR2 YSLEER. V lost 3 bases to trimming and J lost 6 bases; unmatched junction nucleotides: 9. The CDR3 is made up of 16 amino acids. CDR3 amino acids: CASSQSWGTGPNIQYF. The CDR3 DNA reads TGCGCCAGCAGCCAGTCTTGGGGGACAGGGCCAAACATTCAGTACTTC.

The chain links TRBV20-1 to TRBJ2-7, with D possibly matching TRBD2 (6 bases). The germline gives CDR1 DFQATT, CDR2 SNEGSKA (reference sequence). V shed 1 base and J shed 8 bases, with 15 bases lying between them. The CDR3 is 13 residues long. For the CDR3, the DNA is TGCAGTGCTAGAGCCCAGATAAGCGGGCAGCAGTACTTC. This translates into CSARAQISGQQYF.

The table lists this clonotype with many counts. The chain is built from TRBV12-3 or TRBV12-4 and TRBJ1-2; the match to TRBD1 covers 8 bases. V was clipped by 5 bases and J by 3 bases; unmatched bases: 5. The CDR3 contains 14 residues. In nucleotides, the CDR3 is TGTGCCAGCAGTGCAGGACAGGGCTACTATGGCTACACCTTC. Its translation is CASSAGQGYYGYTF.

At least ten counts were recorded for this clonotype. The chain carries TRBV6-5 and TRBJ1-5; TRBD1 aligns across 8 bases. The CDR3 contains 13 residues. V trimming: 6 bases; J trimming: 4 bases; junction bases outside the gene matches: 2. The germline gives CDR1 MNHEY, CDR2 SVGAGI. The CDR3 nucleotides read TGTGCCAGCAGGAGACAGGGGAATCAGCCCCAGCATTTT. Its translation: CASRRQGNQPQHF.

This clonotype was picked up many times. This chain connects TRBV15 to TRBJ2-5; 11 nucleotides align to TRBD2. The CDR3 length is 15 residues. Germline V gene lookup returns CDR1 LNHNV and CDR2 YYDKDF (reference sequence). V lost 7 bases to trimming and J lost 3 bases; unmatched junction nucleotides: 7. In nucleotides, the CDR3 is TGTGCCACCACCCTGACTAGCGGGATTGAAGAGACCCAGTACTTC. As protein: CATTLTSGIEETQYF.

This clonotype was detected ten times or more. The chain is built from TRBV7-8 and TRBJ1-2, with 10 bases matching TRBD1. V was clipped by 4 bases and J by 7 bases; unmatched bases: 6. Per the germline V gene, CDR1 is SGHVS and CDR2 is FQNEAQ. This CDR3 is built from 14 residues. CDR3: CASSSGQGYRGYTF. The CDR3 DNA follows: TGTGCCAGCAGCTCGGGACAGGGGTATCGTGGCTACACCTTC.

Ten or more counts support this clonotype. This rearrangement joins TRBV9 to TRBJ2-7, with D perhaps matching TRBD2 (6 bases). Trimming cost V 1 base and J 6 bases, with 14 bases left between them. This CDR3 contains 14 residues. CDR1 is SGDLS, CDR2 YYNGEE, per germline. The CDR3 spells CASSVWGEKGEQYF. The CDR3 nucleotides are TGTGCCAGCAGCGTATGGGGGGAGAAGGGCGAGCAGTACTTC.

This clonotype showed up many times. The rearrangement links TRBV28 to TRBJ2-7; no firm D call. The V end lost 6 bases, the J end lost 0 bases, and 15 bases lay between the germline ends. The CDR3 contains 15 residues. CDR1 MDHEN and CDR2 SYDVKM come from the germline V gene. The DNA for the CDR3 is TGTGCCAGCAGAAATACTGGTTCGAGCTCCTACGAGCAGTACTTC. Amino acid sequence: CASRNTGSSSYEQYF.

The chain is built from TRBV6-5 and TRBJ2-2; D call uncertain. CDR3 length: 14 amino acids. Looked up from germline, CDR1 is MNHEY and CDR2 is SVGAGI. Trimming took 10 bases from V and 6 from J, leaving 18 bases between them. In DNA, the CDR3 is TGTGCCACCCAGTTTAGCTTAGGAGCCGGGGAGCTGTTTTTT. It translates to CATQFSLGAGELFF.

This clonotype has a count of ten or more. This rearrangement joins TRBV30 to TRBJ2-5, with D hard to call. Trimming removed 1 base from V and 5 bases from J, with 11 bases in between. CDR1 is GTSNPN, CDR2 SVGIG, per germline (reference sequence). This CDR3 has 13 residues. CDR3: CAWSDQPGETQYF. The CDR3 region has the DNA TGTGCCTGGAGTGACCAACCGGGCGAGACCCAGTACTTC.

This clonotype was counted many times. This CDR3 is CASSLVGGLTRGYTF. Written as DNA, the CDR3 is TGTGCCAGCAGTTTAGTCGGGGGGCTAACTCGGGGCTACACCTTC. The chain has TRBV12-3 or TRBV12-4 and TRBJ1-2, with D tentatively TRBD1 (6 bases). V was trimmed by 1 base and J by 8 bases, leaving 17 bases between them. CDR3 length: 15 residues.

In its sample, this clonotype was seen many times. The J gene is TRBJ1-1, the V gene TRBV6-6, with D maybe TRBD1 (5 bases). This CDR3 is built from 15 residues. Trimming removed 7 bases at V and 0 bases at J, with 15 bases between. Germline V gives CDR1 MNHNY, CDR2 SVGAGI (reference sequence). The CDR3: CASMLTATMNTEAFF. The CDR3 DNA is TGTGCCAGCATGCTGACAGCCACCATGAACACTGAAGCTTTCTTT.

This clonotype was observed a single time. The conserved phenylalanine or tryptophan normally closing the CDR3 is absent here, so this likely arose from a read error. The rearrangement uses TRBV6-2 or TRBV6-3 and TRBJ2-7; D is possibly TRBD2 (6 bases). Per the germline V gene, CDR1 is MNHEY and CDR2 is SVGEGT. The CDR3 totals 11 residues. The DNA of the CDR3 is TGTTCCATCGGGGGATGGGGCGAGCAGTACCTC. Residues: CSIGGWGEQYL.

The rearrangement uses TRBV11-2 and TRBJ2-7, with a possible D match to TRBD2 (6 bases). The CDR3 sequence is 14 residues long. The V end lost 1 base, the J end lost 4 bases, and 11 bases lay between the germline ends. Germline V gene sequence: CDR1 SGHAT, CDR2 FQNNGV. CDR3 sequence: CASSLGAGRYEQYF. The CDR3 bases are TGTGCCAGCAGCTTAGGGGCCGGGAGATACGAGCAGTACTTC.

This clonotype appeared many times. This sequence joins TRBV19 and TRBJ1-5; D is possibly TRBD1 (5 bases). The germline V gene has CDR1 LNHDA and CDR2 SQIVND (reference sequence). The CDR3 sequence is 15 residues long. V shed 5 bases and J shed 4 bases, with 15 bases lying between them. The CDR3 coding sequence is TGTGCCAGTAGTCGGATGTGGGGGGTAAATCAGCCCCAGCATTTT. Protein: CASSRMWGVNQPQHF. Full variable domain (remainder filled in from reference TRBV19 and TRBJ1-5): DGGITQSPKYLFRKEGQNVTLSCEQNLNHDAMYWYRQDPGQGLRLIYYSQIVNDFQKGDIAEGYSVSREKKESFPLTVTSAQKNPTAFYLCASSRMWGVNQPQHFGDGTRLSIL.

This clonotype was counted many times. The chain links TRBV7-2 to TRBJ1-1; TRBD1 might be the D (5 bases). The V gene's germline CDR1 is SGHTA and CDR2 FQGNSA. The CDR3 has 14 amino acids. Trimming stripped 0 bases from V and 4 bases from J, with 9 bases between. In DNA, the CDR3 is TGTGCCAGCAGCTTAGCGACAGACCGCACTGAAGCTTTCTTT. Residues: CASSLATDRTEAFF.

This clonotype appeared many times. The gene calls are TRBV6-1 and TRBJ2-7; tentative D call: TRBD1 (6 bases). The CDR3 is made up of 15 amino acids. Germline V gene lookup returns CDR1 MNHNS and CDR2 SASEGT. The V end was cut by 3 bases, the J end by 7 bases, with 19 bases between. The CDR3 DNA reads TGTGCCAGCAGTGAGCCCGGGACATCGCGGTGGGAGCAGTACTTC. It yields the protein CASSEPGTSRWEQYF.

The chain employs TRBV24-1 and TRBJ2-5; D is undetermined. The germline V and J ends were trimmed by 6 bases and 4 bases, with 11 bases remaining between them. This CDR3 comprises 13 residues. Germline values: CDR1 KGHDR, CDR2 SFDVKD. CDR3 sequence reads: CATSPDEAETQYF. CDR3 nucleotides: TGTGCCACCAGTCCGGACGAGGCAGAGACCCAGTACTTC.